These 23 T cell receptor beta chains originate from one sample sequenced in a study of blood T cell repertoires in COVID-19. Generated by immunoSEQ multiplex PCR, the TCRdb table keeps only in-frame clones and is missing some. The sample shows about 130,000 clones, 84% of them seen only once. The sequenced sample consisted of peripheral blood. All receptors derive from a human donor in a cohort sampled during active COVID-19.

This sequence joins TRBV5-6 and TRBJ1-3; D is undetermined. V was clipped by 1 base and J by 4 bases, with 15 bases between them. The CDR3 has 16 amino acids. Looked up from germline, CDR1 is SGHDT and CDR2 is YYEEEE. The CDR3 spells CASSLYRSGEGNTIYF. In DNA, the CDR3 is TGTGCCAGCAGCTTGTATCGCTCCGGGGAAGGAAACACCATATATTTT.

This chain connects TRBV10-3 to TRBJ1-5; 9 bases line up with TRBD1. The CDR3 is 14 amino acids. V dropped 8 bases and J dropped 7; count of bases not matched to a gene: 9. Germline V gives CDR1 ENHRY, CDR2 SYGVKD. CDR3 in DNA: TGTGCCATCGGGGGACAGGGAACAATGCAGCCCCAGCATTTT. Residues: CAIGGQGTMQPQHF.

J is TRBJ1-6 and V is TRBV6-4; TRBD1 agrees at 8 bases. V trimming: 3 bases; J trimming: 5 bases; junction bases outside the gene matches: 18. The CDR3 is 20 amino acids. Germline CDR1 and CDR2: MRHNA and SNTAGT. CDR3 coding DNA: TGTGCCAGCAGTGAATCGGACAGGGATCGTCAAAACGATAATAATTCACCCCTCCACTTT. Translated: CASSESDRDRQNDNNSPLHF.

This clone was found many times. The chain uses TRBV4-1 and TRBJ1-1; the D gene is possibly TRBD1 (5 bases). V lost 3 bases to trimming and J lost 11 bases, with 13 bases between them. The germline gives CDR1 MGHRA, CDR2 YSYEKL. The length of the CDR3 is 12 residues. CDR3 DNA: TGCGCCAGCAGCCAGGAGGGAGGGGATGCTTTCTTT. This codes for CASSQEGGDAFF.

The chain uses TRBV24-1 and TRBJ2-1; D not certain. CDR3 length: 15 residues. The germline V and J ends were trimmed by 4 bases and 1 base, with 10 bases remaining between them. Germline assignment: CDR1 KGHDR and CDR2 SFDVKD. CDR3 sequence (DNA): TGTGCCACCAGTGACGCAGGTCCTTCCTACAATGAGCAGTTCTTC. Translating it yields CATSDAGPSYNEQFF.

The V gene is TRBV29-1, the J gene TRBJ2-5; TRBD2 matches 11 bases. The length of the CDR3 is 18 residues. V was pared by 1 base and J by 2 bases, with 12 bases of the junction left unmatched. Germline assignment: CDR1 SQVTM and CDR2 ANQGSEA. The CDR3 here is CSVEAQMTSGDAQETQYF. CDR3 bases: TGCAGCGTTGAAGCCCAGATGACTAGCGGGGACGCACAAGAGACCCAGTACTTC.

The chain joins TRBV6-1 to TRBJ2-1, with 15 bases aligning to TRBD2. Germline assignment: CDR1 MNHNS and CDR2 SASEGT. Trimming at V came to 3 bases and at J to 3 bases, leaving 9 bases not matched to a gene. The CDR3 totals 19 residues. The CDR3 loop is CASSEEPGLAGGNYNEQFF. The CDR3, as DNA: TGTGCCAGCAGTGAGGAACCGGGACTAGCGGGGGGTAACTACAATGAGCAGTTCTTC.

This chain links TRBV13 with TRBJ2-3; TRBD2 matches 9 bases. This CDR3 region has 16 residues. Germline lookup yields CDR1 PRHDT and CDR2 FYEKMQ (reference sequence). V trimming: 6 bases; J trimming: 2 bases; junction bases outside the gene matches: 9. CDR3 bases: TGTGCCAGCAGGTCCCTGCAGCGGGGGGACACAGATACGCAGTATTTT. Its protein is CASRSLQRGDTDTQYF.

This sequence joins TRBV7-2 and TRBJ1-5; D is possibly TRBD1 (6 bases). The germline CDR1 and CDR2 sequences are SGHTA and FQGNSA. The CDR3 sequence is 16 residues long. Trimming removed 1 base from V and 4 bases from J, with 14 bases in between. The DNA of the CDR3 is TGTGCCAGCAGCTTAGGGTTGCGGGGGGCGAATCAGCCCCAGCATTTT. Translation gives CASSLGLRGANQPQHF. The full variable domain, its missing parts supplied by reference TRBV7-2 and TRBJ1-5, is GAGVSQSPSNKVTEKGKDVELRCDPISGHTALYWYRQSLGQGLEFLIYFQGNSAPDKSGLPSDRFSAERTGGSVSTLTIQRTQQEDSAVYLCASSLGLRGANQPQHFGDGTRLSIL.

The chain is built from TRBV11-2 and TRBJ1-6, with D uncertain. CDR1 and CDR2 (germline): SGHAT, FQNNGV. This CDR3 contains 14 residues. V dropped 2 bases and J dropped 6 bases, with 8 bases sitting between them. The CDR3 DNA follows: TGTGCCAGCAGCTTAATAGTTCCTAATTCACCCCTCCACTTT. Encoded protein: CASSLIVPNSPLHF.

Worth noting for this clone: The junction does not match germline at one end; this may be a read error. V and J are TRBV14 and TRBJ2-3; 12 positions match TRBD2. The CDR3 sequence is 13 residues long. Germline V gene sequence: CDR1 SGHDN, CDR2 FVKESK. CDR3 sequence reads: CASSHNLAGGLAF. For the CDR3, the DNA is TGTGCCAGCAGCCACAATCTAGCGGGGGGGCTGGCATTT. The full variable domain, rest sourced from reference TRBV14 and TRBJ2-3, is EAGVTQFPSHSVIEKGQTVTLRCDPISGHDNLYWYRRVMGKEIKFLLHFVKESKQDESGMPNNRFLAERTGGTYSTLKVQPAELEDSGVYFCASSHNLAGGLAFGPGTRLTVL.

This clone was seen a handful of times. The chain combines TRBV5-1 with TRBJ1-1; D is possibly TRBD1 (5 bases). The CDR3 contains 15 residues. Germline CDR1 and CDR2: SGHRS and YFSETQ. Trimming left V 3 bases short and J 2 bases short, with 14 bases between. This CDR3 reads CASSSVGLGNTEAFF. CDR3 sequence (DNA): TGCGCCAGCAGCTCAGTGGGACTTGGAAACACTGAAGCTTTCTTT.

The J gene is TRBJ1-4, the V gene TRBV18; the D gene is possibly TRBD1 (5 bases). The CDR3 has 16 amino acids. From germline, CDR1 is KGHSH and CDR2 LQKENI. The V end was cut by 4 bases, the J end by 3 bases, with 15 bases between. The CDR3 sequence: CASSLNRIQANEKLFF. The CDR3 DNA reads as TGTGCCAGCTCACTTAACAGGATCCAAGCTAATGAAAAACTGTTTTTT.

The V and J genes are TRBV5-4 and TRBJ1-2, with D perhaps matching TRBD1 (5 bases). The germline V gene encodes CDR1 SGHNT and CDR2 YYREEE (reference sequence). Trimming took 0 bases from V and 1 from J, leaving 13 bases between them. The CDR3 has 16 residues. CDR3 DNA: TGTGCCAGCAGCTTGGTTCCAGGGAAAAGTAACTATGGCTACACCTTC. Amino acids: CASSLVPGKSNYGYTF.

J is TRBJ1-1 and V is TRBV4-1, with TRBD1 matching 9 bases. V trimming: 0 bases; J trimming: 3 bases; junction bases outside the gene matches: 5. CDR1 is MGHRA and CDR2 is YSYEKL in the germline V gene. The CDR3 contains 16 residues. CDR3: CASSQDRGQGYTEAFF. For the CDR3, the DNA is TGCGCCAGCAGCCAAGATAGGGGACAGGGTTACACTGAAGCTTTCTTT.

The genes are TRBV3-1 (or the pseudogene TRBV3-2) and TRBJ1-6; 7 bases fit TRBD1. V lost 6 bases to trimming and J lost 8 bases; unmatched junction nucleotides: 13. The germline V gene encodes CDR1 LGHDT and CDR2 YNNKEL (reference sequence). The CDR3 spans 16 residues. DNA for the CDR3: TGTGCCAGCAGTAGGCGACAGGGTATGATTGATTCACCCCTCCACTTT. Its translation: CASSRRQGMIDSPLHF.

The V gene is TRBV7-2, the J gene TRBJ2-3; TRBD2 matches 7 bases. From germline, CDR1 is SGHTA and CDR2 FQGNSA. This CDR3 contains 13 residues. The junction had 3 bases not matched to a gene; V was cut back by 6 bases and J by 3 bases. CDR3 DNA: TGTGCCAGCAGGCGGGGGAGTACAGATACGCAGTATTTT. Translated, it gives CASRRGSTDTQYF.

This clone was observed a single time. The CDR3 loop reads CAISEQGLRSGELFF. CDR3 coding DNA: TGTGCCATCAGTGAACAGGGCCTGAGGAGCGGGGAGCTGTTTTTT. The chain is built from TRBV10-3 and TRBJ2-2; the D gene is possibly TRBD1 (6 bases). V gave up 3 bases and J gave up 7 bases, with 15 bases separating them. CDR1 is ENHRY, CDR2 SYGVKD, per germline. CDR3 length: 15 residues.

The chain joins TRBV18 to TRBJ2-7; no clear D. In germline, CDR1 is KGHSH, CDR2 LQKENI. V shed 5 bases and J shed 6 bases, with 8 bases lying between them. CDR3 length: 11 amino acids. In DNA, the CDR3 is TGTGCCAGCTCAGAACTTGGCGAGCAGTACTTC. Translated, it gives CASSELGEQYF.

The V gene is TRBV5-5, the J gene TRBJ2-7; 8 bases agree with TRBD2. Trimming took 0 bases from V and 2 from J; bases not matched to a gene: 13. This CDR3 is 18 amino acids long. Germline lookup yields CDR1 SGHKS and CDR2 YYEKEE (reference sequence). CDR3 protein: CASSLEPAGGGPTYEQYF. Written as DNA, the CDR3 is TGTGCCAGCAGCTTGGAGCCGGCGGGCGGGGGGCCGACCTACGAGCAGTACTTC.

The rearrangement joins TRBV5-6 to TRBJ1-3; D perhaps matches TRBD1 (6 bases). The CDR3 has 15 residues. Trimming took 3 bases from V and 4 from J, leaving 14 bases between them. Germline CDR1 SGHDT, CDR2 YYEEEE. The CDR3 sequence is CASSYDRFAGNTIYF. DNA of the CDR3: TGTGCCAGCAGCTACGACAGGTTCGCGGGAAACACCATATATTTT. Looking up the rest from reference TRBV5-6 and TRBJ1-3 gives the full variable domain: DAGVTQSPTHLIKTRGQQVTLRCSPKSGHDTVSWYQQALGQGPQFIFQYYEEEERQRGNFPDRFSGHQFPNYSSELNVNALLLGDSALYLCASSYDRFAGNTIYFGEGSWLTVV.

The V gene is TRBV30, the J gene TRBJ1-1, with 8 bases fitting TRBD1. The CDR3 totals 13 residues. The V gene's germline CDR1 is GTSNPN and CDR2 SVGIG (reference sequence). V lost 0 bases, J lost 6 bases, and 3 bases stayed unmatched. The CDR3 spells CAWSVKQGAEAFF. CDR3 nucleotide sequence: TGTGCCTGGAGTGTTAAACAGGGGGCTGAAGCTTTCTTT.

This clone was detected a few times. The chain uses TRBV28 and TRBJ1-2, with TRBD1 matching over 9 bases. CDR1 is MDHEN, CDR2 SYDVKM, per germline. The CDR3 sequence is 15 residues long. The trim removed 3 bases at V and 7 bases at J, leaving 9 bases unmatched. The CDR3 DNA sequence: TGTGCCAGCAGTTTGCCACAGGGGGCAGGGGGTGGCTACACCTTC. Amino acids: CASSLPQGAGGGYTF.